These 16 T cell receptor beta chains originate from one sample sequenced in a study of CD8 T cells in ankylosing spondylitis. Study conclusions and caveats: Characteristic, it appeared, of ankylosing spondylitis blood was a TCR beta motif of roughly eight highly homologous variants.

Their antigen targets remain unknown. MiXCR, run by TCRdb on the 5' RACE reads, gives a single entry per CDR3 protein. The sample includes some 700,000 distinct CDR3 sequences, roughly 19% of them seen just once. The sequencing sample was made of blood, either unsorted or a sorted T cell fraction (not recorded which). The receptors were sampled from a male donor with ankylosing spondylitis.

This sequence joins TRBV5-1 and TRBJ1-6; possible D gene TRBD1, 5 bases. Germline assignment: CDR1 SGHRS and CDR2 YFSETQ. The CDR3 contains 15 residues. V was shortened by 2 bases and J by 5 bases, with 11 bases between the two germline ends. The CDR3 sequence: CASSLLQGNNSPLHF. DNA of the CDR3: TGCGCCAGCAGCTTACTCCAGGGAAATAATTCACCCCTCCACTTT.

CDR3 bases: TGCGCCAGCAGTCCAGACAGGGGATCCGGGGAGCTGTTTTTT. Protein sequence: CASSPDRGSGELFF. This rearrangement joins TRBV5-1 to TRBJ2-2; 8 bases line up with TRBD1. Trimming cost V 5 bases and J 6 bases; bases outside gene matches: 6. The CDR3 covers 14 residues. Germline values: CDR1 SGHRS, CDR2 YFSETQ.

This chain links TRBV12-3 or TRBV12-4 with TRBJ2-7, with no clear D. V lost 6 bases and J lost 2, with 14 bases in between. The CDR3 has 14 residues. CDR3 sequence (DNA): TGTGCCAGCAGGCGTGCTGCACCGACCTACGAGCAGTACTTC. Amino acids: CASRRAAPTYEQYF.

This clonotype has only a few counts. The chain employs TRBV9 and TRBJ2-2; TRBD1 might be the D (6 bases). The CDR3 length is 16 residues. Germline-derived CDR1 and CDR2 are SGDLS and YYNGEE. V lost 2 bases, J lost 3 bases, and 14 bases lay in between. The CDR3 protein is CASSVRGPPDTGELFF. CDR3 DNA: TGTGCCAGCAGCGTCAGGGGACCCCCCGACACCGGGGAGCTGTTTTTT.

This sequence joins TRBV11-2 and TRBJ2-1; D call uncertain. Trimming removed 2 bases from V and 5 bases from J, with 19 bases in between. This CDR3 contains 17 residues. Germline CDR1 is SGHAT and CDR2 is FQNNGV. CDR3 amino acids: CASSLTARLSSNNEQFF. The CDR3, as DNA: TGTGCCAGCAGCTTAACCGCGCGTCTGAGCAGCAACAATGAGCAGTTCTTC.

Notes on this clonotype: Germline is not matched at one junction end, which may reflect a read error. The chain links TRBV20-1 to TRBJ2-3, with 8 bases that match TRBD2. Germline assignment: CDR1 DFQATT and CDR2 SNEGSKA (reference sequence). The CDR3 has 16 amino acids. CDR3 DNA sequence: TGCAGTGCCAGAGGGGCCAGCGGGGGAGACACAGATACGCAGTATTTT. It specifies CSARGASGGDTDTQYF.

The CDR3 sequence: CASSDSAGGKNEQYF. For the CDR3, the DNA is TGTGCCAGCAGTGACTCGGCAGGGGGGAAAAACGAGCAGTACTTC. The J gene is TRBJ2-7, the V gene TRBV6-4; possibly TRBD1 for D (7 bases). Germline lookup yields CDR1 MRHNA and CDR2 SNTAGT. V was cut by 0 bases and J by 5 bases, with 14 bases left in between. The CDR3 extends over 15 amino acids.

The gene calls are TRBV7-2 and TRBJ1-1, with no clear D. V was clipped by 4 bases and J by 10 bases, with 16 bases between them. Per germline, CDR1 SGHTA and CDR2 FQGNSA. The CDR3 spans 13 residues. The DNA for the CDR3 is TGTGCCAGCAGCTCTACACTCTCATCGCCAGCTTTCTTT. Amino acids: CASSSTLSSPAFF.

This clonotype occurred once. The chain employs TRBV9 and TRBJ1-1; D possibly corresponds to TRBD1 (5 bases). The ends were cut back, 3 bases at V and 1 base at J, with 25 bases in the middle. The CDR3 contains 19 residues. Germline V gives CDR1 SGDLS, CDR2 YYNGEE. This chain's CDR3 is CASSAREVGQGVENTEAFF. CDR3 sequence (DNA): TGTGCCAGCAGCGCGCGGGAGGTGGGGCAGGGTGTTGAGAACACTGAAGCTTTCTTT.

V usage is TRBV2 and J usage is TRBJ2-3; either TRBD1 or TRBD2 may fit D (5 bases each). The CDR3 totals 13 residues. Between the trimmed V and J ends, which lost 3 bases and 6 bases, there was a span of 10 bases. Germline values: CDR1 SNHLY, CDR2 FYNNEI. The CDR3 reads CASSDHWGDTQYF. The CDR3 DNA reads TGTGCCAGCAGTGATCACTGGGGGGATACGCAGTATTTT.

Turning to this clonotype: A much larger clone sits a single nucleotide away, making a read error possible. CDR3 sequence reads: CSVDWGDPPNYGYTF. CDR3 DNA: TGCAGCGTTGATTGGGGGGACCCCCCTAACTATGGCTACACCTTC. The V and J genes are TRBV29-1 and TRBJ1-2; TRBD1 is a possible D gene (5 bases). The CDR3 sequence is 15 residues long. CDR1 and CDR2 from the germline V gene are SQVTM and ANQGSEA. Trimming took 3 bases from V and 0 from J, leaving 14 bases between them.

This clonotype occurred a few times. The V gene is TRBV29-1, the J gene TRBJ1-1; no definite D call. Germline V gene data show CDR1 as SQVTM and CDR2 as ANQGSEA. The length of the CDR3 is 12 residues. With 1 base removed from V and 6 bases from J, the gap between germline ends came to 9 bases. The CDR3 loop is CSVEGGRAEAFF. The DNA for the CDR3 is TGCAGCGTTGAAGGGGGTAGGGCTGAAGCTTTCTTT.

This clonotype was recorded a few times. V is TRBV7-2 and J is TRBJ1-2, with D possibly being TRBD1 (6 bases). This CDR3 has 16 amino acids. Trimming stripped 3 bases from V and 5 bases from J, with 19 bases between. Per the germline V gene, CDR1 is SGHTA and CDR2 is FQGNSA. In DNA, the CDR3 is TGTACCAGCAGCTTTCCAACGGGACATCGAGGGTATGGCTACACCTTC. It is translated as CTSSFPTGHRGYGYTF.

The chain links TRBV5-1 to TRBJ1-1; no definite D call. Germline-derived CDR1 and CDR2 are SGHRS and YFSETQ. The CDR3 loop spans 14 amino acids. V shed 4 bases and J shed 1 base, with 11 bases lying between them. CDR3 loop: CASSPSTPNTEAFF. CDR3 DNA sequence: TGCGCCAGCAGCCCAAGTACTCCGAACACTGAAGCTTTCTTT.

This chain links TRBV29-1 with TRBJ2-3, with D perhaps matching TRBD1 (6 bases). Trimming pared 4 bases from V and 4 bases from J, leaving 18 bases between. The germline V gene encodes CDR1 SQVTM and CDR2 ANQGSEA. The CDR3 is 15 residues long. The DNA of the CDR3 is TGCAGCGTTGGTGGGACACCCCAGAAGGCAGATACGCAGTATTTT. It codes for CSVGGTPQKADTQYF.

The V and J genes are TRBV4-1 and TRBJ2-1, with 8 bases fitting TRBD2. The CDR3 runs 16 residues. The ends lost 0 bases at V and 8 bases at J; junction bases unmatched: 9. Germline V gene sequence: CDR1 MGHRA, CDR2 YSYEKL. The CDR3 bases are TGCGCCAGCAGCCAAGATGTGGGTAGCGGGGTGCATGAGCAGTTCTTC. Amino acid sequence: CASSQDVGSGVHEQFF.